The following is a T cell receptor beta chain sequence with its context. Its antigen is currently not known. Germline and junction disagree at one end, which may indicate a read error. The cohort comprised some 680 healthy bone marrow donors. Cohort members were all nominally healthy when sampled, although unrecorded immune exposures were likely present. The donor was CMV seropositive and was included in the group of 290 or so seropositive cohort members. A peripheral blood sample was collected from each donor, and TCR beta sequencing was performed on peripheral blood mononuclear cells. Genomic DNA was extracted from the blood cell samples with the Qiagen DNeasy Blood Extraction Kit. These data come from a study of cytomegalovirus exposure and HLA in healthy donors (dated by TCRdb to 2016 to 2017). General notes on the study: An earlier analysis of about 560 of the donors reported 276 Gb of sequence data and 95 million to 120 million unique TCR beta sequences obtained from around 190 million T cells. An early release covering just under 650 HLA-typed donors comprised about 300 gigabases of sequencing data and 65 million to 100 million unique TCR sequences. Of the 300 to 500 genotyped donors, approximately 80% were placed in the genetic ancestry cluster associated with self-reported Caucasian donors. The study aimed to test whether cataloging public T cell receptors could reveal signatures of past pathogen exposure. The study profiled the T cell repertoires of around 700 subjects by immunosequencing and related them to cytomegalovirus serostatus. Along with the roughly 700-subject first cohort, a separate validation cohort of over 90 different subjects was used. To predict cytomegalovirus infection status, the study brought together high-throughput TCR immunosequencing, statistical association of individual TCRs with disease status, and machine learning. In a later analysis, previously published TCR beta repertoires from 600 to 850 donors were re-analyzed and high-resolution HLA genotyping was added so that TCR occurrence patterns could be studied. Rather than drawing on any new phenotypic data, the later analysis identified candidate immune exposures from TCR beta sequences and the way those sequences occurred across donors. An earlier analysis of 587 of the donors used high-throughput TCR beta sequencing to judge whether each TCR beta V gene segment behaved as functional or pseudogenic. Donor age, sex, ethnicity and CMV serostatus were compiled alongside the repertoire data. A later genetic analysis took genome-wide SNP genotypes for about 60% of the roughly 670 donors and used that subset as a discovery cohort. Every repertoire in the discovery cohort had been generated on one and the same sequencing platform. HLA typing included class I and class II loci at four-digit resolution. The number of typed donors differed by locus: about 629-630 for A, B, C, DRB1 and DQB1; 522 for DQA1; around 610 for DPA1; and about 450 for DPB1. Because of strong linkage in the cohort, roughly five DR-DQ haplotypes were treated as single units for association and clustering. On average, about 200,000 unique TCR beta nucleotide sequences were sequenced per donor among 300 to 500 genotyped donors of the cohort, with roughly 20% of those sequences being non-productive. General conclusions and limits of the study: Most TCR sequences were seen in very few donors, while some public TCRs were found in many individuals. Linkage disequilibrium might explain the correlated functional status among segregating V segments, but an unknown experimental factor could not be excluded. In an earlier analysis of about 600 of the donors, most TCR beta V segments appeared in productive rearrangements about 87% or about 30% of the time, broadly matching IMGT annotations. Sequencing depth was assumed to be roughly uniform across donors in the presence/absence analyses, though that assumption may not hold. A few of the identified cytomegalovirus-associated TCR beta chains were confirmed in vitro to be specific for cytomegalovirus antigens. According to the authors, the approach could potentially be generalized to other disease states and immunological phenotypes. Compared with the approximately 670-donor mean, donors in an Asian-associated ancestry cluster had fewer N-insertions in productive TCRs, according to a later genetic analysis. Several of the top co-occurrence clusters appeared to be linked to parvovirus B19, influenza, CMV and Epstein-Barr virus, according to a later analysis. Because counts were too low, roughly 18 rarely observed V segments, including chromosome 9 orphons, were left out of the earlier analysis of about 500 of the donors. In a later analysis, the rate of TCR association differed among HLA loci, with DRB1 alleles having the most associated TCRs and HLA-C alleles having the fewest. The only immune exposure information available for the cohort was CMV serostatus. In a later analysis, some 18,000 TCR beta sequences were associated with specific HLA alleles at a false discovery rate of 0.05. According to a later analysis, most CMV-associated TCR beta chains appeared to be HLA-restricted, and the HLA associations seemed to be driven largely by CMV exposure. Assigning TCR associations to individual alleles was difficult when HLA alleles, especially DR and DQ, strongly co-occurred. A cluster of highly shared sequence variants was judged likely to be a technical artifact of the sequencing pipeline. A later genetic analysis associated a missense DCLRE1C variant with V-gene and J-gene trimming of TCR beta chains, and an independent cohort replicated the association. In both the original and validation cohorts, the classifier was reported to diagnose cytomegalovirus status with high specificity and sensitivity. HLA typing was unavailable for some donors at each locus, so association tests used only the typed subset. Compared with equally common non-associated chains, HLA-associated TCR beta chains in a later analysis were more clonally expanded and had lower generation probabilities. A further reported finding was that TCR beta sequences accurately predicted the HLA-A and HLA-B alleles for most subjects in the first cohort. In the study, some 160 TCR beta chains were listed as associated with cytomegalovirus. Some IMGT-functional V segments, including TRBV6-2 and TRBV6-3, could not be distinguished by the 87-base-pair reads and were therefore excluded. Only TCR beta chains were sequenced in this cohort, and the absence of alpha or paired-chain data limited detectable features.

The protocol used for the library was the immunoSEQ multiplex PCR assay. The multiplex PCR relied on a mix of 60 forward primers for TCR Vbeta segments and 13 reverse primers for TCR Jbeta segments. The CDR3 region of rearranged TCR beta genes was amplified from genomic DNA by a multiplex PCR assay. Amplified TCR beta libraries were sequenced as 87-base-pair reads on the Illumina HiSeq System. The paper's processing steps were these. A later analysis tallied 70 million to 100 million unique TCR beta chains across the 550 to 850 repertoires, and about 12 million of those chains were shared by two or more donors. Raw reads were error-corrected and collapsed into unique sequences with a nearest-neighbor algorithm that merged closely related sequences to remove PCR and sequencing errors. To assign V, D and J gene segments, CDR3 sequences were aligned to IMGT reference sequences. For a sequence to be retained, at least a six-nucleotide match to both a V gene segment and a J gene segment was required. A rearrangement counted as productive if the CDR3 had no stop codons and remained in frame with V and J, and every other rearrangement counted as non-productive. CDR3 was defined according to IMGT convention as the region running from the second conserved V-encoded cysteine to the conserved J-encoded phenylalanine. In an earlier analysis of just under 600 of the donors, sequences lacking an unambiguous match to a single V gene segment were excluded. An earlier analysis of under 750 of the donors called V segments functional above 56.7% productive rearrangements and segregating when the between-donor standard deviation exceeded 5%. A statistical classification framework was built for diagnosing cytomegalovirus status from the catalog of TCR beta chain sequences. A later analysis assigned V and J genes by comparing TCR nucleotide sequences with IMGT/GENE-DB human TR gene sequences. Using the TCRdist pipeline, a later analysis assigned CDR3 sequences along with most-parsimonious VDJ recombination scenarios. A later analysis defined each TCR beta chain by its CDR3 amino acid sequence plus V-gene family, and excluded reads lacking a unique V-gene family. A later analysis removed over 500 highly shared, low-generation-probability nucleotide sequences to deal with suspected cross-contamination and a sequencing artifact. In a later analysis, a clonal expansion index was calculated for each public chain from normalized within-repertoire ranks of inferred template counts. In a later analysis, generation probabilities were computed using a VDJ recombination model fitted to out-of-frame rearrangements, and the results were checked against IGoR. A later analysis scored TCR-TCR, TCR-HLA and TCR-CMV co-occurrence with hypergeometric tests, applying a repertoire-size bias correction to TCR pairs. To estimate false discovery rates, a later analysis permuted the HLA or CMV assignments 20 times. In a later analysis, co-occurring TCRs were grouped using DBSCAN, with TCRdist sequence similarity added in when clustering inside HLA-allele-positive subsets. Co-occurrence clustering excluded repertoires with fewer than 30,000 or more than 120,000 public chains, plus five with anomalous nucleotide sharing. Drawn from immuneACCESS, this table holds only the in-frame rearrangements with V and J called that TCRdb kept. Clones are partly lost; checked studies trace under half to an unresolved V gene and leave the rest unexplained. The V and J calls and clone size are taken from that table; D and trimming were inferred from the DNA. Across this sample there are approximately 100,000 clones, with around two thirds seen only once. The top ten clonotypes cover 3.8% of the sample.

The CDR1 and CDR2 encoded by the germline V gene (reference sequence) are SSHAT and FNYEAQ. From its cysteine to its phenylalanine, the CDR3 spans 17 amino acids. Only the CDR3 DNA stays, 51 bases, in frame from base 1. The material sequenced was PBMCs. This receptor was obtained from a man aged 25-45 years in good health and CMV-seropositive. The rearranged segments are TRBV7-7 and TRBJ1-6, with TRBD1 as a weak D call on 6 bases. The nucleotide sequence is TGTGCTAGCAGCAAAACCTGGGGGGGGCTCTATAATTCACCCCTCCACTTT. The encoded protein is CASSKTWGGLYNSPLHF.